The present TCR beta chain was sequenced within a study of long-term antiretroviral therapy in people with HIV (dated 2022 in TCRdb). In the study overall: The earliest samples were collected approximately a decade before the 2015 WHO recommendation for immediate ART, a period when ART was typically delayed until CD4 counts fell. This retrospective serial study examined whether starting ART and sustained HIV suppression were associated with changes in the composition and diversity of the TRB repertoire in peripheral blood. No cross-contamination during QIAcube processing was seen in test extractions of a monoclonal T-cell line run alongside 25 to 35 polyclonal samples. A total of 150 to 200 cryopreserved PBMC samples came from 30 or so adults with confirmed HIV infection and were collected serially over a mean of roughly 6 years (range 1-12). About 40% of the 30 participants with HIV were female. Beyond this particular receptor, the publication reports: Because cell numbers in pre-ART samples were limited, unsorted PBMC were profiled instead of sorted CD4+ and CD8+ T cells. Inferences about post-ART repertoire changes were limited because no data were available on ART adherence, viral resistance or therapy changes. The repertoire was dominated across all time points by expanded TRB clones identified before ART initiation, although this dominance was seen to fluctuate and to decrease in many PLHIV after ART. Compared with controls, HIV repertoires had narrower CDR3 length ranges, and the network structure pointed to an antigen-experienced repertoire that shifted only slightly toward naive after ART. Since PBMC availability was limited, sequencing covered only the TCR beta chain, with no alpha chain pairing. Starting ART was linked to a significant rise in TRB diversity, yet even with long-term ART the diversity remained significantly lower than in transplant donor controls. The samples were dated from about 2003 to 2018, and the ART regimens that were used may be less effective than current ART regimens.

The immunoSEQ hsTCRB v3.0 assay was used at survey level resolution to sequence the TRB variable region. The targeted TRB sequencing depth was about 40,000-55,000 T-cell genomes per sample. An Illumina MiSeq with a v3 150-cycle kit was used to sequence the pooled TRB libraries. The study's own analysis went as follows. Analysis of repertoires was carried out in R inside a reproducible Nextflow workflow spanning QC, data transformation and analysis. LymphoSeq2, an R package for exploring AIRR-Seq data, was used to implement the custom analyses. After excluding a few samples that yielded fewer than 5000 total TRB sequences, under 200 HIV repertoires remained for analysis. Among the 190 or so HIV repertoires that were kept, almost 60 were collected before ART initiation and roughly 130 were collected after ART initiation. Each repertoire was downsampled to 5000 TRB nucleotide sequences, and summary statistics were averaged across 100 downsampling iterations. Only TRB sequences with CDR3 regions of at least seven amino acids were retained for analysis. Two measures captured diversity: a Shannon entropy-derived clonality score and the Gini coefficient. Repertoire networks linked the top 5000 CDR3 amino acid sequences whenever two sequences differed by an edit distance of one. Antigen specificity groups and MHC restriction were predicted for TRB CDR3 amino acid sequences with GLIPH2. CDR3 amino acid sequences were matched against VDJdb and McPAS-TCR to flag known CMV, EBV, HIV or tissue antigen associations. Pre-ART, post-ART and control groups were compared with Wilcoxon signed-rank tests and Holm-Bonferroni correction. TCRdb stores this immuneACCESS table with in-frame sequences only. Part of the clones is absent; in the studies checked, under half of the shortfall reflects unresolved V genes, and no reason is known for the rest. That table furnishes V, J and clone size, whereas the DNA furnished D and trimming. This sample gives about 14,000 clones in total; about three quarters of them show up just once. The ten largest clones take up approximately 19% of the sample.

Regarding this clone: What this receptor recognizes is not known. Base qualities are not provided; no much larger clone lies one nucleotide away.

For this chain, trimming is 6 bases at the V end and 4 bases at the J end, and the number of junction bases without a gene match is 9. In the germline V gene, CDR1 corresponds to KGHSH and CDR2 to LQKENI. From the cysteine through the phenylalanine, the CDR3 covers 16 amino acids. The retained sequence is limited to the CDR3, 48 bases, with the frame set at the first base. Participants were included only if at least one PBMC sample before ART initiation and at least two post-ART samples were available. Every participant with HIV received treatment in the United States of America. Before DNA extraction, cryopreserved samples containing roughly 1-11 million PBMC were thawed and washed. At the time of the earliest PBMC sample, participants with HIV were aged between about 20 and 54 years. PBMC samples were contributed by each participant from 1-4 timepoints before ART initiation and 2-8 timepoints after ART initiation, with a median of 7 samples. Serial HIV viral load, CD4+ T-cell count, ART history and demographic data were obtained for every participant. Using a Qiagen kit on a QIAcube, genomic DNA was extracted from unsorted PBMC, with samples processed in batches of 12.

The sequence is built from TRBV18 and TRBJ2-2; TRBD1 matches 9 bases in the middle. The sample was unsorted PBMCs, taken 1.3 years before starting antiretroviral therapy. The origin of this receptor is a man aged 40-50 years with HIV. The CDR3 in this case is CASSAGTGNPTGELFF. The base sequence is TGTGCCAGCTCGGCCGGGACAGGGAACCCCACCGGGGAGCTGTTTTTT.